This record covers a single T cell receptor beta chain. Its specificity is unknown. Next came a second PCR, run for about 6 to 12 cycles, which used a sample-barcoded 5' primer along with a J-beta primer mix. Via MiXCR, TCRdb re-called the 5' RACE reads, giving one row per CDR3 protein. The sample contains 1.4 million or so distinct CDR3 sequences, around 40% of which appear only once. Healthy Caucasians from Russia aged roughly 6 to 90 served as donors. The data were taken from a study of blood T cells in healthy people across ages. Overall study results and limits: Since the PBMCs were unsorted, naive and antigen-experienced cells could not be conclusively compared. Long-lived donors carried more naive CD4+ cells and greater diversity than aged donors.

The CDR3 length is 15 residues. Trimming shortened V by 0 bases and J by 6 bases, and 13 bases separated the two germline ends. Germline V CDR1 and CDR2: SGHTA, FQGNSA. Material: blood. The TCR originated in a woman younger than 35 in good health. The rearrangement joins TRBV7-2 to TRBJ2-3; the D gene is possibly TRBD2 (6 bases). This CDR3 reads CASSLARTGADTQYF. The CDR3 DNA reads TGTGCCAGCAGCTTAGCCCGGACGGGAGCGGATACGCAGTATTTT. The full variable domain, rest sourced from reference TRBV7-2 and TRBJ2-3, is GAGVSQSPSNKVTEKGKDVELRCDPISGHTALYWYRQSLGQGLEFLIYFQGNSAPDKSGLPSDRFSAERTGGSVSTLTIQRTQQEDSAVYLCASSLARTGADTQYFGPGTRLTVL.